This record looks at one T cell receptor beta chain sequence and its context. This sample was taken from a study of blood T cell repertoires in COVID-19. Study-level background: Both acute and convalescent COVID-19 samples were obtained from the United States, Italy and Spain. The cDNA or gDNA used as material had been derived from T cells, B-cell-depleted T cells, or PBMCs.

TCRdb's copy holds only in-frame clones and misses some; the assay was immunoSEQ multiplex PCR. The data contain 150,000 to 200,000 clones, approximately 81% of them singletons. Sample: peripheral blood. The origin of this receptor is a man in his forties with acute or convalescent COVID-19.

CDR3 coding DNA: TGTGCCAGCAGTTACTCGATCTACCAGACCAGGAGCACAGATACGCAGTATTTT. Protein: CASSYSIYQTRSTDTQYF. This chain joins TRBV6-2 or TRBV6-3 and TRBJ2-3; D remains ambiguous. This CDR3 is 18 amino acids long. V was trimmed by 0 bases and J by 0 bases, leaving 16 bases between them. Germline V gives CDR1 MNHEY, CDR2 SVGEGT.